What follows is one T cell receptor beta chain and its context. Its antigen is not known. All of the isolated RNA was reverse transcribed, so expressed TCRB transcripts were sequenced. TCRdb keeps only in-frame clones here, not all; method: immunoSEQ multiplex PCR. The sample has about 160,000 clones; roughly 60% are singletons. The sample is drawn from a study of beta chain features in type 1 diabetes. Germline V gives CDR1 SGHDN, CDR2 FVKESK. V lost 4 bases to trimming and J lost 3 bases, with 19 bases between them. The CDR3 consists of 17 residues. Study outcomes and limitations: Among all four CD4+ subsets, Type 1 diabetes patients had TCRB CDR3s that were moderately but significantly shorter.

The chain combines TRBV14 with TRBJ1-3; D is undetermined. Sequenced sample: naive CD4+ T cells from blood. The origin of this receptor is a man between 25 and 39 years old with type 1 diabetes. CDR3 sequence: CASSPIGGIGVGNTIYF. Here the CDR3 DNA reads TGTGCCAGCAGCCCCATCGGCGGGATAGGAGTTGGAAACACCATATATTTT. The complete variable domain, with remaining parts taken from reference TRBV14 and TRBJ1-3, reads EAGVTQFPSHSVIEKGQTVTLRCDPISGHDNLYWYRRVMGKEIKFLLHFVKESKQDESGMPNNRFLAERTGGTYSTLKVQPAELEDSGVYFCASSPIGGIGVGNTIYFGEGSWLTVV.